This TCR beta chain was identified in a study of CD8 T cells in Susac syndrome. Regarding this clonotype: Its antigen is not identified.

The T cells that were sequenced for TCR beta were CD8+ and CD4+ cells from blood. The V segment lost 5 bases and the J segment 7 bases; nucleotides outside the gene matches: 9. The CDR3 runs 16 residues. CDR1 is LGHNA, CDR2 YSLEER, per germline. Study results and limitations: CD8+ clonal expansion in Susac was maximal in TEMRA cells and in active patients. Susac-specific public clones were found in total CD8+ and CD8+ TEMRA repertoires, numbering around 16 and five, respectively.

RNA totalling roughly 0.5 to 1 ug underwent reverse transcription with random hexamers. TCRdb re-analysed the immunoSEQ multiplex PCR reads in MiXCR, keeping a single row per CDR3 protein. The sample contains 100,000 to 150,000 distinct CDR3 sequences, around 94% of which appear only once. The TCR comes from a human donor with Susac syndrome. The chain combines TRBV4-3 with TRBJ2-2; 11 bases map to TRBD2. Material: CD8+ T cells from PBMCs. CDR3 sequence reads: CASSLLAGELGGELFF. CDR3 nucleotide sequence: TGCGCCAGCAGCTTACTAGCGGGAGAGTTGGGCGGGGAGCTGTTTTTT.